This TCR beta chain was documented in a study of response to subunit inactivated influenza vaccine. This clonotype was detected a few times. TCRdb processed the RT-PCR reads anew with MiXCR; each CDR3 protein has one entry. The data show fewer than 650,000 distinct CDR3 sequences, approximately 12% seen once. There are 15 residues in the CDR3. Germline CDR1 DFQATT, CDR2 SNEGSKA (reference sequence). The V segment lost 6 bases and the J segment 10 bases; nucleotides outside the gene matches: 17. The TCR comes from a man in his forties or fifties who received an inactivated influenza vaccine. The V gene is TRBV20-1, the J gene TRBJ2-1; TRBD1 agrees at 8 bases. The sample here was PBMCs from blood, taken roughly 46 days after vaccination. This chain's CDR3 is CSARPGGAVGAEQFF. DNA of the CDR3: TGCAGTGCGAGACCAGGGGGCGCCGTGGGGGCAGAGCAGTTCTTC.